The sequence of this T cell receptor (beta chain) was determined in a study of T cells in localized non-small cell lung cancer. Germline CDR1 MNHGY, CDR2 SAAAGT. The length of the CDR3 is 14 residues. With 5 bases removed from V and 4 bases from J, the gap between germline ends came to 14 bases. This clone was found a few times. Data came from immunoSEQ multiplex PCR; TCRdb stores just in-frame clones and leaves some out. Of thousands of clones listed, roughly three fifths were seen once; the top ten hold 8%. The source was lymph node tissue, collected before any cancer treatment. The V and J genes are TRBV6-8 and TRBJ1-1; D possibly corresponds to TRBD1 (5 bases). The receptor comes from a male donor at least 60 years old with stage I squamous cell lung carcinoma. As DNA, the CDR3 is TGTGCCAGCAGTACCGTGGGTGGGGCCACTGAAGCTTTCTTT. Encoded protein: CASSTVGGATEAFF.